The rows below give T cell receptor beta chains drawn from one sample of a study of T cells after somatic rescue of genetic block. TCRdb's table, derived via immunoSEQ multiplex PCR, lists solely in-frame clones and lacks some. The table records about 70,000 clones, about 91% of them present only once. The sequencing sample was made of peripheral blood mononuclear cells (PBMCs). The receptors shown here come from a man aged 40-50 years. Both conserved end residues are part of each CDR3. The D gene is left open where the match is weak. Rows give clone size only sometimes, using once, few, many, or a class for an expanded clone.

V gene	J gene	D gene	clone size	CDR3 protein	CDR3 DNA
TRBV20-1	TRBJ1-2	-	once	CSTTRSYGYTF	TGCAGTACCACACGCTCCTATGGCTACACCTTC
TRBV7-8	TRBJ2-3	TRBD1	-	CASRPGGVTDTQYF	TGTGCCAGCAGGCCAGGGGGAGTGACAGATACGCAGTATTTT
TRBV10-3	TRBJ2-1	TRBD1	-	CAISGQGASYEQFF	TGTGCCATCAGTGGACAGGGGGCCAGCTATGAGCAGTTCTTC
TRBV16	TRBJ2-3	TRBD1	-	CASSFSRTGLTDTQYF	TGTGCCAGCAGCTTCTCCCGGACAGGGCTCACAGATACGCAGTATTTT
TRBV6-5	TRBJ2-7	TRBD1	-	CASSNDRGSSYEQYF	TGTGCCAGCAGCAACGACAGGGGATCGTCCTACGAGCAGTACTTC
TRBV6-5	TRBJ1-3	-	once	CASSRTNIGVNTIYF	TGTGCCAGCAGCCGAACTAACATAGGGGTGAACACCATATATTTT
TRBV11-3	TRBJ2-4	-	-	CASSGVRDIRAKNIQYF	TGTGCCAGCAGTGGCGTGCGGGACATAAGGGCCAAAAACATTCAGTACTTC
TRBV5-1	TRBJ2-3	TRBD2	-	CASSLAGGPRDTQYF	TGCGCCAGCAGCTTGGCGGGAGGGCCCCGGGATACGCAGTATTTT
TRBV5-1	TRBJ2-4	-	-	CASSLAGEDIQYF	TGCGCCAGCAGCTTGGCGGGAGAGGACATTCAGTACTTC
TRBV13	TRBJ2-7	TRBD2	-	CASSLLAAYEQYF	TGTGCCAGCAGCTTACTAGCGGCCTACGAGCAGTACTTC
TRBV7-9	TRBJ2-1	-	-	CASSSLGTSTDNEQFF	TGTGCCAGCAGCTCTCTGGGGACCAGCACCGATAATGAGCAGTTCTTC
TRBV27	TRBJ2-1	TRBD1	-	CASSEALRGPYNEQFF	TGTGCCAGCAGTGAAGCCTTAAGGGGGCCATACAATGAGCAGTTCTTC
TRBV25-1	TRBJ2-7	TRBD1	once	CASSGTGDSYEQYF	TGTGCCAGCAGTGGTACAGGGGACTCCTACGAGCAGTACTTC
TRBV2	TRBJ2-1	-	-	CASTRGGEQFF	TGTGCCAGCACCAGAGGGGGTGAGCAGTTCTTC
TRBV7-8	TRBJ2-3	TRBD2	once	CASSPTGGAGGADTQYF	TGTGCCAGCAGCCCCACGGGGGGGGCGGGAGGGGCAGATACGCAGTATTTT
TRBV6-5	TRBJ1-1	-	-	CASSYGRRNTEAFF	TGTGCCAGCAGTTACGGCCGACGGAACACTGAAGCTTTCTTT
TRBV9	TRBJ1-2	TRBD1	-	CASTPRGQGDGYTF	TGTGCCAGCACCCCCCGGGGACAGGGAGATGGCTACACCTTC
TRBV7-2	TRBJ1-2	-	-	CASSSDRRYGYTF	TGTGCCAGCAGCTCCGACAGGCGCTATGGCTACACCTTC
TRBV5-8	TRBJ2-6	-	-	CASRPVTGESSGANVLTF	TGTGCCAGCAGACCGGTGACAGGCGAGAGCTCTGGGGCCAACGTCCTGACTTTC
TRBV6-1	TRBJ2-2	TRBD1	-	CASSGLGTGNTGELFF	TGTGCCAGCAGTGGCCTAGGGACAGGGAACACCGGGGAGCTGTTTTTT
TRBV4-1	TRBJ2-1	-	-	CASSQDRQGRSYNEQFF	TGCGCCAGCAGCCAAGACCGCCAGGGACGCTCCTACAATGAGCAGTTCTTC
TRBV19	TRBJ2-1	TRBD2	once	CASRRLAGGPGEQFF	TGTGCCAGTAGGAGGCTAGCGGGGGGGCCGGGAGAGCAGTTCTTC
TRBV7-3	TRBJ2-6	-	-	CASSLRSAGGPPGANVLTF	TGTGCCAGCAGCTTGAGATCTGCCGGTGGGCCTCCTGGGGCCAACGTCCTGACTTTC
TRBV2	TRBJ1-2	-	-	CASRRSGGGNYGYTF	TGTGCCAGCAGAAGAAGTGGGGGAGGTAACTATGGCTACACCTTC
TRBV5-1	TRBJ2-3	TRBD2	-	CASSLGAGGTDTQYF	TGCGCCAGCAGCTTGGGAGCGGGGGGCACAGATACGCAGTATTTT
TRBV28	TRBJ1-5	-	-	CASSGTTSNQPQHF	TGTGCCAGCAGTGGGACCACCAGCAATCAGCCCCAGCATTTT
TRBV7-2	TRBJ2-7	TRBD1	-	CASSAAGGPAEQYF	TGTGCCAGCAGCGCCGCAGGGGGCCCAGCCGAGCAGTACTTC
TRBV11-2	TRBJ1-2	TRBD1	-	CASSLPLGQGDYTF	TGTGCCAGCAGCTTACCTCTGGGGCAGGGGGACTACACCTTC
TRBV6-6	TRBJ1-2	TRBD1	-	CASSPWGTGSGYTF	TGTGCCAGCAGTCCCTGGGGGACAGGGTCTGGCTACACCTTC
TRBV6-5	TRBJ1-1	-	once	CASSYSGGEYTEAFF	TGTGCCAGCAGTTACTCAGGAGGGGAATACACTGAAGCTTTCTTT
TRBV5-1	TRBJ2-5	TRBD1	-	CASSLRDRVRETQYF	TGCGCCAGCAGCTTACGGGACAGGGTCCGGGAGACCCAGTACTTC
TRBV7-9	TRBJ2-3	-	once	CASSLLIISSTDTQYF	TGTGCCAGCAGCCTCCTTATTATATCTAGCACAGATACGCAGTATTTT
TRBV6-5	TRBJ2-1	-	-	CASSNLGGTYNEQFF	TGTGCCAGCAGTAACCTCGGCGGGACCTACAATGAGCAGTTCTTC
TRBV11-2	TRBJ2-1	TRBD1	-	CASSARQVGGDRIYNEQFF	TGTGCCAGCAGCGCCAGGCAGGTAGGGGGCGATCGCATATACAATGAGCAGTTCTTC
TRBV6-6	TRBJ1-2	-	-	CASSLTAHYGYTF	TGTGCCAGTTCCCTGACGGCCCACTATGGCTACACCTTC
TRBV29-1	TRBJ1-2	TRBD1	-	CSVEEVGTGRNYGYTF	TGCAGCGTTGAAGAAGTCGGGACAGGGAGGAACTATGGCTACACCTTC
TRBV2	TRBJ1-6	-	-	CASMGGGNNSPLHF	TGTGCCAGCATGGGTGGGGGGAATAATTCACCCCTCCACTTT
TRBV5-1	TRBJ2-3	TRBD1	-	CASSRGQADSDTQYF	TGCGCCAGCAGCCGGGGACAGGCAGATTCAGATACGCAGTATTTT
TRBV28	TRBJ1-4	-	-	CASSTMNEKLFF	TGTGCCAGCAGTACCATGAATGAAAAACTGTTTTTT
TRBV5-6	TRBJ2-7	TRBD1	-	CASSLVGTGSYEQYF	TGTGCCAGCAGCTTGGTCGGGACAGGGTCCTACGAGCAGTACTTC
TRBV5-1	TRBJ2-7	-	-	CASSDRTYEQYF	TGCGCCAGCAGTGACAGAACCTACGAGCAGTACTTC
TRBV7-7	TRBJ2-2	-	-	CASSSTTNPGELFF	TGTGCCAGCAGCTCAACGACTAACCCCGGGGAGCTGTTTTTT
TRBV27	TRBJ2-1	-	-	CASSFKWYNEQFF	TGTGCCAGCAGTTTCAAGTGGTACAATGAGCAGTTCTTC
TRBV2	TRBJ2-5	-	-	CASSEARETQYF	TGTGCCAGCAGTGAAGCGCGGGAGACCCAGTACTTC
TRBV6-1	TRBJ2-1	TRBD2	-	CASRPLADSYNEQFF	TGTGCCAGCAGGCCTCTAGCGGATTCCTACAATGAGCAGTTCTTC
TRBV11-2	TRBJ1-2	TRBD1	-	CASSRDRGNGYTF	TGTGCCAGCAGTCGCGACAGGGGGAATGGCTACACCTTC
TRBV2	TRBJ2-6	-	-	CASSALSGANVLTF	TGTGCCAGCAGTGCTCTCTCTGGGGCCAACGTCCTGACTTTC
TRBV4-1	TRBJ1-1	-	-	CASSQGRHAFGTEAFF	TGCGCCAGCAGCCAAGGCCGCCACGCCTTTGGCACTGAAGCTTTCTTT
TRBV6-4	TRBJ2-7	-	-	CASSDYVFDNSYEQYF	TGTGCCAGCAGTGATTACGTTTTTGACAACTCCTACGAGCAGTACTTC
TRBV9	TRBJ1-4	TRBD1	once	CASSSGGEKLFF	TGTGCCAGCAGCTCAGGGGGTGAAAAACTGTTTTTT
TRBV27	TRBJ1-1	-	-	CASRKALTGNTEAFF	TGTGCCAGCAGGAAAGCCCTCACAGGGAACACTGAAGCTTTCTTT